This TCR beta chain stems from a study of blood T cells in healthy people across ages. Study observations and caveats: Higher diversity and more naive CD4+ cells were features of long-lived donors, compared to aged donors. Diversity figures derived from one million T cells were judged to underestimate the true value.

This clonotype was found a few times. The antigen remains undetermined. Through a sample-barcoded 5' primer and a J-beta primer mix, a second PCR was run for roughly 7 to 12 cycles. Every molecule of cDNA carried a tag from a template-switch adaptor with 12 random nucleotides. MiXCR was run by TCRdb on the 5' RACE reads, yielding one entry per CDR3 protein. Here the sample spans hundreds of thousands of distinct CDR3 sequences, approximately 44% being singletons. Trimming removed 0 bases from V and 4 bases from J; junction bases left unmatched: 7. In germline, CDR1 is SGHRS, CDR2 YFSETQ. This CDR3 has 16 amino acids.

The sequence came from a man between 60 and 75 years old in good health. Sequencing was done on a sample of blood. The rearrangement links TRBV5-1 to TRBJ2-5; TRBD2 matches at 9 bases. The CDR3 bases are TGCGCCAGCAGCTTGGTGGAGACTAGCGGCACAGAGACCCAGTACTTC. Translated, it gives CASSLVETSGTETQYF.